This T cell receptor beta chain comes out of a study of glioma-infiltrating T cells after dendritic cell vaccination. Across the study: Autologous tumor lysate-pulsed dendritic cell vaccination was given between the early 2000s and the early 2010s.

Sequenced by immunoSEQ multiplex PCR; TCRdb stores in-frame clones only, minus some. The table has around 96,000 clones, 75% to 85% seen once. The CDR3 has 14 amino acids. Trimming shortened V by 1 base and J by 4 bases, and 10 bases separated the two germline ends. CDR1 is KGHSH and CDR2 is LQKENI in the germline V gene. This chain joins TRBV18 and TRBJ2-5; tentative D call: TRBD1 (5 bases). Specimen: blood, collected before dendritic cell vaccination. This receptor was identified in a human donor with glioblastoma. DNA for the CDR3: TGTGCCAGCTCACCACGGCAGGGTAGAGAGACCCAGTACTTC. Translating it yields CASSPRQGRETQYF.